The 20 T cell receptor beta chains below were found in one sample sequenced in a study of T-cell memory formation after mild COVID-19. Each CDR3 protein gets one entry after TCRdb re-called the 5' RACE reads with MiXCR. Among hundreds of thousands of distinct CDR3 sequences listed, around a sixth were seen once. The source material was PBMCs or a T cell subset sorted from them (not recorded which). These receptors were collected from a man aged 18 to 35 who had mild COVID-19 (a few samples of this study predate the infection). Cell type and time point are not known.

The rearrangement links TRBV7-2 to TRBJ1-6; D call uncertain. The CDR3 totals 13 residues. Per germline, CDR1 SGHTA and CDR2 FQGNSA. V was clipped by 4 bases and J by 13 bases, with 14 bases between them. The CDR3 sequence: CASSWAPDRPLHF. DNA of the CDR3: TGTGCCAGCAGCTGGGCCCCCGATCGGCCCCTCCACTTT.

The chain recombines TRBV4-1 with TRBJ1-5; weak D call: TRBD1 (5 bases). The germline V gene has CDR1 MGHRA and CDR2 YSYEKL. V lost 1 base to trimming and J lost 0 bases, with 13 bases between them. The CDR3 loop spans 17 amino acids. The CDR3 is CASSQVPGEYSNQPQHF. Written as DNA, the CDR3 is TGCGCCAGCAGCCAAGTGCCGGGGGAATATAGCAATCAGCCCCAGCATTTT.

As regards this clonotype: A much more abundant neighbour one base away suggests this may be a read error. V gene TRBV28 combines with J gene TRBJ2-2; D is undetermined. Germline values: CDR1 MDHEN, CDR2 SYDVKM. Trimming stripped 6 bases from V and 8 bases from J, with 7 bases between. This CDR3 has 11 residues. The CDR3 loop reads CASSLRGELFF. CDR3 DNA: TGTGCCAGCAGCTTAAGGGGGGAGCTGTTTTTT.

This clonotype appeared a few times. The CDR3 loop is CASSQVPGLNTGELFF. The DNA of the CDR3 is TGCGCCAGCAGCCAAGTCCCAGGACTAAACACCGGGGAGCTGTTTTTT. This chain connects TRBV4-3 to TRBJ2-2, with D tentatively TRBD2 (6 bases). The CDR3 loop spans 16 amino acids. V was trimmed by 1 base and J by 2 bases, leaving 11 bases between them. Germline loops: CDR1 LGHNA, CDR2 YSLEER.

This clonotype was detected a few times. The chain is built from TRBV12-3 or TRBV12-4 and TRBJ1-1; D call uncertain. Deletions cut 2 bases from V and 0 bases from J, with 4 bases between. The CDR3 sequence is 13 residues long. The CDR3 region has the DNA TGTGCCAGCAGTTTATCTATGAACACTGAAGCTTTCTTT. It specifies CASSLSMNTEAFF.

This clonotype was counted a few times. The chain couples TRBV6-6 to TRBJ2-7, with D maybe TRBD1 (5 bases). Germline CDR1 MNHNY, CDR2 SVGAGI (reference sequence). V shed 5 bases and J shed 6 bases, with 14 bases lying between them. The CDR3 totals 13 residues. The CDR3 protein is CASSPGPRVEQYV. The CDR3 coding sequence is TGTGCCAGCAGTCCGGGTCCCAGGGTCGAGCAGTACGTC.

Ten or more counts support this clonotype. This sequence joins TRBV5-5 and TRBJ2-7; 8 nucleotides agree with TRBD1. The CDR3 has 17 residues. From germline, CDR1 is SGHKS and CDR2 YYEKEE (reference sequence). Trimming took 0 bases from V and 3 from J; bases not matched to a gene: 11. CDR3 nucleotides: TGTGCCAGCAGCTTGGTCCCCGGGACAGGAGTCCTCTACGAGCAGTACGTC. Encoded protein: CASSLVPGTGVLYEQYV.

This clonotype occurred once. J is TRBJ2-7 and V is TRBV20-1, with no clear D. V was shortened by 0 bases and J by 6 bases, with 15 bases between the two germline ends. The length of the CDR3 is 14 residues. From germline, CDR1 is DFQATT and CDR2 SNEGSKA (reference sequence). Written as DNA, the CDR3 is TGCAGTGCTAGAGATATGTCCCGGCTTGTCGAGCAGTACGTC. Protein sequence: CSARDMSRLVEQYV.

This chain uses TRBV10-3 with TRBJ2-5, with 7 bases that match TRBD2. The trim removed 10 bases at V and 0 bases at J, leaving 2 bases unmatched. The germline V gene encodes CDR1 ENHRY and CDR2 SYGVKD. This CDR3 is 12 amino acids long. CDR3 DNA sequence: TGTGCCAGCGGGGGTTACCAAGAGACCCAGTACTTC. Its protein is CASGGYQETQYF.

This clonotype is a singleton in its sample. The chain joins TRBV12-3 or TRBV12-4 to TRBJ1-1, with 8 bases lining up with TRBD1. J was trimmed by 8 bases and V by 5 bases; bases with no gene match: 13. The CDR3 contains 15 residues. CDR3 bases: TGTGCCAGCAGTCCCCCGGACAGGGTAAAATTCGAAGCTTTCTTT. Encoded protein: CASSPPDRVKFEAFF.

The gene calls are TRBV6-2 or TRBV6-3 and TRBJ2-5; tentatively, D is TRBD2 (5 bases). This CDR3 has 13 amino acids. Germline V gene data show CDR1 as MNHEY and CDR2 as SVGEGT. V dropped 5 bases and J dropped 7 bases, with 14 bases sitting between them. The DNA of the CDR3 is TGTGCCAGCAGTCCCAGCGGCTCTGGGACCCAGTACTTC. Protein sequence: CASSPSGSGTQYF.

This clonotype was seen many times. This sequence joins TRBV12-3 or TRBV12-4 and TRBJ2-1; D is possibly TRBD1 (5 bases). The CDR3 runs to 11 residues. Trimming took off 6 bases at V and 7 bases at J, with 7 bases between the two ends. The CDR3 DNA is TGTGCCAGCAGAAGGGGTAATGAGCAGTTCTTC. This gives the protein CASRRGNEQFF.

The chain recombines TRBV11-1 with TRBJ2-3; D remains ambiguous. Germline values: CDR1 SGHAT, CDR2 FQDESV (reference sequence). Between the trimmed V and J ends, which lost 8 bases and 2 bases, there was a span of 11 bases. There are 13 residues in the CDR3. The CDR3 DNA sequence: TGTGCCAGCGGTTACAGCCCCACAGATACGCAGTATTTT. Amino acid sequence: CASGYSPTDTQYF.

The gene calls are TRBV5-1 and TRBJ2-3; 8 bases are shared with TRBD1. This CDR3 has 16 amino acids. The junction had 7 bases not matched to a gene; V was cut back by 4 bases and J by 0 bases. Germline V lookup: CDR1 SGHRS, CDR2 YFSETQ. Here the CDR3 DNA reads TGCGCCAGCAGCCCGAATGGACAGGGCAGCACAGATACGCAGTATTTT. Its protein is CASSPNGQGSTDTQYF.

The table lists this clonotype with many counts. CDR3: CASSQEWGWEQYV. Here the CDR3 DNA reads TGTGCCAGCAGCCAAGAGTGGGGCTGGGAGCAGTACGTC. This chain connects TRBV4-2 to TRBJ2-7, with D tentatively TRBD1 (5 bases). Germline loops: CDR1 LGHNA, CDR2 YNFKEQ. Trimming left V 0 bases short and J 7 bases short, with 10 bases between. There are 13 residues in the CDR3.

This clonotype has more than one count but fewer than ten. The J gene is TRBJ2-3, the V gene TRBV6-2 or TRBV6-3, with TRBD1 as a possible D gene (5 bases). Trimming removed 2 bases at V and 5 bases at J, with 32 bases between. CDR1 is MNHEY, CDR2 SVGEGT, per germline. CDR3 length equals 21 residues. The CDR3 region is CASSYGAHGLAFVRLRDTQYF. CDR3 coding DNA: TGTGCCAGCAGTTACGGGGCCCACGGCCTCGCGTTTGTCCGTTTGAGAGATACGCAGTATTTT.

The rearrangement links TRBV27 to TRBJ2-2, with D possibly being TRBD1 or TRBD2 (5 bases each). The CDR3 totals 16 residues. CDR1 MNHEY and CDR2 SMNVEV come from the germline V gene (reference sequence). With 3 bases removed from V and 5 bases from J, the gap between germline ends came to 16 bases. This chain's CDR3 is CASSFWGTLGTGELFF. CDR3 in DNA: TGTGCCAGCAGTTTTTGGGGGACCTTGGGGACCGGGGAGCTGTTTTTT.

This clonotype has ten or more counts. The J gene is TRBJ2-1, the V gene TRBV7-2, with a weak D call TRBD2 (6 bases). Trimming shortened V by 0 bases and J by 9 bases, and 9 bases separated the two germline ends. Germline values: CDR1 SGHTA, CDR2 FQGNSA. The CDR3 sequence is 13 residues long. CDR3 DNA: TGTGCCAGCAGCTTAGCGGAGGGAGGTGAGCAGTTCTTC. Protein product: CASSLAEGGEQFF.

This rearrangement joins TRBV5-1 to TRBJ2-1; no firm D call. The CDR3 spans 15 residues. V lost 0 bases and J lost 6, with 13 bases in between. CDR1 is SGHRS and CDR2 is YFSETQ in the germline V gene. CDR3 DNA sequence: TGCGCCAGCAGCTTGGTAGGAGTTGTCTCCAATGAGCAGTTCTTC. It codes for CASSLVGVVSNEQFF.

The sample holds a few counts of this clonotype. The chain couples TRBV28 to TRBJ2-1; TRBD1 might be the D (5 bases). The germline CDR1 and CDR2 sequences are MDHEN and SYDVKM. The CDR3 is made up of 13 amino acids. Trimming cost V 3 bases and J 2 bases, with 5 bases left between them. The CDR3 sequence: CASSFRAYNEQFF. In DNA, the CDR3 is TGTGCCAGCAGTTTCAGGGCCTACAATGAGCAGTTCTTC.